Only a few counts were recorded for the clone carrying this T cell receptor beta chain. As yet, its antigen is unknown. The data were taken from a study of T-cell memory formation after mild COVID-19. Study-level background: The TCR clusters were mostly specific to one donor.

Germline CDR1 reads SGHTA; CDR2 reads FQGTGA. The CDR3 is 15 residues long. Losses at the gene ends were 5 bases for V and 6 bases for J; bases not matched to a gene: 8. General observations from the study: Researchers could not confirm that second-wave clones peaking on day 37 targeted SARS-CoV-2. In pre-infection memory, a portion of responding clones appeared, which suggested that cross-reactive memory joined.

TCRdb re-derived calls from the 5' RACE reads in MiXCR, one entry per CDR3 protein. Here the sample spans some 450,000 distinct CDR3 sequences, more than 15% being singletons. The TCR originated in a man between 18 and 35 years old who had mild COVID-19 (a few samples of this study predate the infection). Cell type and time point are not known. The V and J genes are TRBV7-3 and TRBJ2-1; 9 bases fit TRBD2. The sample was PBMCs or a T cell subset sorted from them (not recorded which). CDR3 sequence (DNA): TGTGCCAGCAGCCGCAAGCGGGGGGCCGGCAATGAGCAGTTCTTC. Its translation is CASSRKRGAGNEQFF.